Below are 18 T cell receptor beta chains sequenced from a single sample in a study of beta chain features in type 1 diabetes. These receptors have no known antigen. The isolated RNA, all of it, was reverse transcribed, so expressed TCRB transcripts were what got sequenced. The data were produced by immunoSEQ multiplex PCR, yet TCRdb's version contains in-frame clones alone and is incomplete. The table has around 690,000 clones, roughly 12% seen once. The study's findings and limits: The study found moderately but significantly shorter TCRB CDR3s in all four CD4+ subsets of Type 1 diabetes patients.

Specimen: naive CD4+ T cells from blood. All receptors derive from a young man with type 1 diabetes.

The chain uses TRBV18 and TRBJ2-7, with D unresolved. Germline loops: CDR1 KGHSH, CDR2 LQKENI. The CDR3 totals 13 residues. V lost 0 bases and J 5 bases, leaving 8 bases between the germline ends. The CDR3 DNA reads TGTGCCAGCTCACCACCGTCGGGCGACGAGCAGTACTTC. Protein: CASSPPSGDEQYF.

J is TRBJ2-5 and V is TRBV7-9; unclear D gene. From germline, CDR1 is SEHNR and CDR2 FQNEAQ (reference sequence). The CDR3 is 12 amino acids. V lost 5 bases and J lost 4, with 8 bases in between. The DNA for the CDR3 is TGTGCCAGCAGCCCTCTTGCAGAGACCCAGTACTTC. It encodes CASSPLAETQYF.

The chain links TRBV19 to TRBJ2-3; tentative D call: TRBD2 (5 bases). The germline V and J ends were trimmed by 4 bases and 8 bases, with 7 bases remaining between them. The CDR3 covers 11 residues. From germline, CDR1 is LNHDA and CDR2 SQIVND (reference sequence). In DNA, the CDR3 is TGTGCCAGTAGTACGACTATTACGCAGTATTTT. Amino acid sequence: CASSTTITQYF.

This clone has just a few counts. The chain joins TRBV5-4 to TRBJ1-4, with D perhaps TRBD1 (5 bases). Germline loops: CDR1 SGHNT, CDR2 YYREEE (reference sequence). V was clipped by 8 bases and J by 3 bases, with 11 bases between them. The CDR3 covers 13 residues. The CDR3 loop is CASMQGPNEKLFF. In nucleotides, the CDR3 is TGTGCCAGTATGCAGGGACCTAATGAAAAACTGTTTTTT.

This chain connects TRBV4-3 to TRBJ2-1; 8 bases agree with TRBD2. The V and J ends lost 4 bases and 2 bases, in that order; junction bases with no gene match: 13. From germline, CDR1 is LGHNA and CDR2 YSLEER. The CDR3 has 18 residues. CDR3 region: CASSPRERGLFPYNEQFF. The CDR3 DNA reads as TGCGCCAGCAGCCCCCGAGAGCGGGGGCTATTTCCCTACAATGAGCAGTTCTTC.

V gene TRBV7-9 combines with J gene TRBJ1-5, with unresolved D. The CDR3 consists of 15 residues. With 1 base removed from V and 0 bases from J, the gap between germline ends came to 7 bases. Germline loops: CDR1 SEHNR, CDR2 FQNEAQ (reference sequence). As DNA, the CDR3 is TGTGCCAGCAGCTTAGTTGGGGATAGCAATCAGCCCCAGCATTTT. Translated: CASSLVGDSNQPQHF.

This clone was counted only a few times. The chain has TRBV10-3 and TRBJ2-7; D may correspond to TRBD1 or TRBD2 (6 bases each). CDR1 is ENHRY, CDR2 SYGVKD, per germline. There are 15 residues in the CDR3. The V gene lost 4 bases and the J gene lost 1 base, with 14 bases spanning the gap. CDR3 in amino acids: CAISALQGGSYEQYF. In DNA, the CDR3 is TGTGCCATCAGTGCCCTGCAAGGGGGGTCCTACGAGCAGTACTTC.

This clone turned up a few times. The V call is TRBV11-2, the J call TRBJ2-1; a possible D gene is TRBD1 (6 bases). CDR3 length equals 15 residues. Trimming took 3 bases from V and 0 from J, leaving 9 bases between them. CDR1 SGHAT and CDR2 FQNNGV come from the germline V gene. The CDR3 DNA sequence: TGTGCCAGCAGCTTGGACAGTAGCTCCTACAATGAGCAGTTCTTC. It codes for CASSLDSSSYNEQFF.

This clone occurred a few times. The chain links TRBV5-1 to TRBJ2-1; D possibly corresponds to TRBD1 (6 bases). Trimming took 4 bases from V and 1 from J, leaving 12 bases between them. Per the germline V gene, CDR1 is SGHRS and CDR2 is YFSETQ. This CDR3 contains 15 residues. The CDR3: CASSADSSSYNEQFF. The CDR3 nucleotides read TGCGCCAGCAGCGCGGACAGCTCTTCCTACAATGAGCAGTTCTTC.

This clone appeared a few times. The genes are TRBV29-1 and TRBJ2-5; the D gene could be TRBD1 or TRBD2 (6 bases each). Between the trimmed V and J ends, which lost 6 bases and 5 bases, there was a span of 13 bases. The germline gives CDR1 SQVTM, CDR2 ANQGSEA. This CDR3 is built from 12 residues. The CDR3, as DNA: TGCAGCGTCCGGGGGCTAGGCGAGACCCAGTACTTC. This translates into CSVRGLGETQYF.

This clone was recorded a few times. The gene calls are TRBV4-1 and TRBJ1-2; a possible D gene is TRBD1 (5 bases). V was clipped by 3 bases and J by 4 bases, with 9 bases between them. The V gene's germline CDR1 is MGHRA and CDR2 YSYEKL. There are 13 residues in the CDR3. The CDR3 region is CASSQAGIYGYTF. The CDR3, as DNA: TGCGCCAGCAGCCAGGCAGGGATCTATGGCTACACCTTC.

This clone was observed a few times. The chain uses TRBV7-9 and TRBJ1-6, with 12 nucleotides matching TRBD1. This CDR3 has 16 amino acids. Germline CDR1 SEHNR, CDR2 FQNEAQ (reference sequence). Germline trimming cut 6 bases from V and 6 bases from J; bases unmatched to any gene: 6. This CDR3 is CASSQGTGGFNSPLHF. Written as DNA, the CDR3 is TGTGCCAGCAGTCAGGGGACAGGGGGCTTTAATTCACCCCTCCACTTT.

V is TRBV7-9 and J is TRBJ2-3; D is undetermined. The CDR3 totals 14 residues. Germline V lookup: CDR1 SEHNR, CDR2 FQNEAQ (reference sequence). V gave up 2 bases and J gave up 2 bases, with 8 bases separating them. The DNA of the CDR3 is TGTGCCAGCAGCTTAAGCTCGTTCACAGATACGCAGTATTTT. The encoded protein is CASSLSSFTDTQYF.

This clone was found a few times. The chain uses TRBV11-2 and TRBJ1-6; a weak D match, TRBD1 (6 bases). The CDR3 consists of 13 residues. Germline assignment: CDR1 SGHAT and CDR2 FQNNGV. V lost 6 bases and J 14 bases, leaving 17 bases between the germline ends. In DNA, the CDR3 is TGTGCCAGCAGAAGGACGGGGGGGCAAGCCCTCCACTTT. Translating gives CASRRTGGQALHF.

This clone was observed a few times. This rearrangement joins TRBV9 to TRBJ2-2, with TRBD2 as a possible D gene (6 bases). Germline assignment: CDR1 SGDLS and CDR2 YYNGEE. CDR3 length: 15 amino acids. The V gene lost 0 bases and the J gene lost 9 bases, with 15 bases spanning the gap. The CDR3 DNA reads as TGTGCCAGCAGCGTAGAGACTAGGGGTGGCCGGGAGCTGTTTTTT. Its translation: CASSVETRGGRELFF.

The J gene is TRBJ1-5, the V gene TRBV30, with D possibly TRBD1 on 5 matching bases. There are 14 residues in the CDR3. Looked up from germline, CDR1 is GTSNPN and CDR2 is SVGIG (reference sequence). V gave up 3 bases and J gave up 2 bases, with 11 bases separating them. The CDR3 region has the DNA TGTGCCTGGAGCCGGGGGACCGGCAATCAGCCCCAGCATTTT. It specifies CAWSRGTGNQPQHF.

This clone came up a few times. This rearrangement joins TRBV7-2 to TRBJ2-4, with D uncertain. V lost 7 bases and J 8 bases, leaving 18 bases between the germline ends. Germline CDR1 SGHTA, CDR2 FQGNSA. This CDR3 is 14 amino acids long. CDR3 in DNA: TGTGCCAGCAAGGGTGCCAGGTCGTGGGACATTCAGTACTTC. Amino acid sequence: CASKGARSWDIQYF.

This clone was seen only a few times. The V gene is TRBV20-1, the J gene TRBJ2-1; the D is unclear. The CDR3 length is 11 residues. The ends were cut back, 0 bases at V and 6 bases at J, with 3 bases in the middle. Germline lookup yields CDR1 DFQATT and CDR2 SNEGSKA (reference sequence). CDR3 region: CSARDRNEQFF. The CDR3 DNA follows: TGCAGTGCTAGAGATCGCAATGAGCAGTTCTTC.